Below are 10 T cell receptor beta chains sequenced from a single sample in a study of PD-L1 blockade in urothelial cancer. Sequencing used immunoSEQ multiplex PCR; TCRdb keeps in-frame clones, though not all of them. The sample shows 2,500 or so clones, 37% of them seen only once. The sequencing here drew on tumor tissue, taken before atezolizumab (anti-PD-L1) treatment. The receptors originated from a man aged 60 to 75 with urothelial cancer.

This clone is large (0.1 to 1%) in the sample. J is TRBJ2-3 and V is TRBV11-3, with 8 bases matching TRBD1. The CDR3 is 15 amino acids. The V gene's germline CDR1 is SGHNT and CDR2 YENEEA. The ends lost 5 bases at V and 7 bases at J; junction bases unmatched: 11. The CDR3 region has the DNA TGTGCCAGCAGCCAGGGGGGACAGGTGGTCCATACGCAGTATTTT. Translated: CASSQGGQVVHTQYF.

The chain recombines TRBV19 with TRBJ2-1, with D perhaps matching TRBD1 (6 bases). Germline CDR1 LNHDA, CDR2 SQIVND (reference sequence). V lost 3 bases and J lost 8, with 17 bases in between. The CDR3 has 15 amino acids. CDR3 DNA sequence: TGTGCCAGTAGTATCGACAGGCGAGGGGCATATGAGCAGTTCTTC. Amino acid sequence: CASSIDRRGAYEQFF.

The CDR3 DNA follows: TGTGCCAGCAGAACGGGACTAGCGGGGGCGATTTCCTACAATGAGCAGTTCTTC. Translating gives CASRTGLAGAISYNEQFF. The chain links TRBV11-3 to TRBJ2-1, with TRBD2 matching over 14 bases. With V trimmed by 6 bases and J by 1 base, 8 bases remained unmatched. CDR1 and CDR2 from the germline V gene are SGHNT and YENEEA. The CDR3 has 18 amino acids.

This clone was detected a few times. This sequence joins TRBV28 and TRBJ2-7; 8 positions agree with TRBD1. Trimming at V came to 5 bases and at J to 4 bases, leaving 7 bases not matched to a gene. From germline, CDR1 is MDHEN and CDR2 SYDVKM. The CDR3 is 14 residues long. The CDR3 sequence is CASSGFQGAYEQYF. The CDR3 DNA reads TGTGCCAGCAGTGGGTTTCAGGGGGCTTACGAGCAGTACTTC. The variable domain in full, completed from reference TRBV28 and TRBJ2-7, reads DVKVTQSSRYLVKRTGEKVFLECVQDMDHENMFWYRQDPGLGLRLIYFSYDVKMKEKGDIPEGYSVSREKKERFSLILESASTNQTSMYLCASSGFQGAYEQYFGPGTRLTVT.

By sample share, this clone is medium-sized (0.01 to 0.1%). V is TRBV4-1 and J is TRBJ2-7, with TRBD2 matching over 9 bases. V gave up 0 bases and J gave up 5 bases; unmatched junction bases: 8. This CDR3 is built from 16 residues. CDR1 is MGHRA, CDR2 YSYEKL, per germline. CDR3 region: CASSQDAAGGFNEQYF. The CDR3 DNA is TGCGCCAGCAGCCAAGATGCAGCGGGGGGTTTTAACGAGCAGTACTTC.

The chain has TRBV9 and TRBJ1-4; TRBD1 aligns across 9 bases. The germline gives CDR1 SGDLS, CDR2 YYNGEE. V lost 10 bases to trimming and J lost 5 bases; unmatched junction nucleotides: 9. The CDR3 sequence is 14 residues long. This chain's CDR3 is CALAPGTGNEKLFF. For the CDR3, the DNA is TGTGCCTTAGCCCCCGGGACAGGGAATGAAAAACTGTTTTTT.

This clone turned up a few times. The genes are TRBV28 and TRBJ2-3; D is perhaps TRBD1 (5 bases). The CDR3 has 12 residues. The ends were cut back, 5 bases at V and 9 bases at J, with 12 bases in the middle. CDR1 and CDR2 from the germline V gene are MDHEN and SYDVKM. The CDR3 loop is CASSPRVQTQYF. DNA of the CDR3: TGTGCCAGCAGTCCCAGGGTTCAGACGCAGTATTTT.

CDR3 coding DNA: TGCAGCGTTCTGGGACAGGGCTCTCGAGGCTACACCTTC. Amino acids: CSVLGQGSRGYTF. The chain joins TRBV29-1 to TRBJ1-2, with 9 positions matching TRBD1. Trimming took 5 bases from V and 8 from J; bases not matched to a gene: 9. This CDR3 contains 13 residues. Germline lookup yields CDR1 SQVTM and CDR2 ANQGSEA. Variable domain in full (rest from reference TRBV29-1 and TRBJ1-2): SAVISQKPSRDICQRGTSLTIQCQVDSQVTMMFWYRQQPGQSLTLIATANQGSEATYESGFVIDKFPISRPNLTFSTLTVSNMSPEDSSIYLCSVLGQGSRGYTFGSGTRLTVV.

The CDR3 reads CASSSRQGTSGAVQEQFF. The CDR3 DNA reads TGTGCCAGCAGCTCGCGGCAGGGAACTAGCGGGGCCGTCCAGGAGCAGTTCTTC. This chain joins TRBV11-1 and TRBJ2-1; TRBD2 matches at 10 bases. The CDR3 runs to 18 residues. Germline V lookup: CDR1 SGHAT, CDR2 FQDESV (reference sequence). V trimming: 4 bases; J trimming: 10 bases; junction bases outside the gene matches: 19. Looking up the rest from reference TRBV11-1 and TRBJ2-1 gives the full variable domain: EAEVAQSPRYKITEKSQAVAFWCDPISGHATLYWYRQILGQGPELLVQFQDESVVDDSQLPKDRFSAERLKGVDSTLKIQPAELGDSAMYLCASSSRQGTSGAVQEQFFGPGTRLTVL.

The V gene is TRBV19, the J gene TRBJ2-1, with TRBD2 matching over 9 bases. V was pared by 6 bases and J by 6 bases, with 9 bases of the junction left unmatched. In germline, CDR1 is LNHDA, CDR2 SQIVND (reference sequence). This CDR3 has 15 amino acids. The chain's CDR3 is CASSRSGGDGNEQFF. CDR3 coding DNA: TGTGCCAGTAGCCGTAGCGGGGGAGACGGCAATGAGCAGTTCTTC.